What follows is one T cell receptor (beta chain) and its context. V lost 2 bases, J lost 3 bases, and 17 bases lay in between. Germline CDR1 and CDR2: WSHSY and SAAADI. This CDR3 has 16 residues. Categorization into cohorts depended on clinical history that participants reported. This sample was taken from a study of blood T cell repertoires in COVID-19. Generated by immunoSEQ multiplex PCR, the TCRdb table keeps only in-frame clones and is missing some. The sample lists a few hundred thousand clones; around nine tenths were seen once. The chain employs TRBV10-2 and TRBJ2-7; D is uncertain. The receptor's source is a woman in her sixties who had recovered from COVID-19. The sample comprised PBMCs or T cells enriched from blood (not recorded which). CDR3 sequence reads: CASSETSGRLYYEQYF. For the CDR3, the DNA is TGCGCCAGCAGTGAGACCTCTGGCAGACTCTACTACGAGCAGTACTTC.